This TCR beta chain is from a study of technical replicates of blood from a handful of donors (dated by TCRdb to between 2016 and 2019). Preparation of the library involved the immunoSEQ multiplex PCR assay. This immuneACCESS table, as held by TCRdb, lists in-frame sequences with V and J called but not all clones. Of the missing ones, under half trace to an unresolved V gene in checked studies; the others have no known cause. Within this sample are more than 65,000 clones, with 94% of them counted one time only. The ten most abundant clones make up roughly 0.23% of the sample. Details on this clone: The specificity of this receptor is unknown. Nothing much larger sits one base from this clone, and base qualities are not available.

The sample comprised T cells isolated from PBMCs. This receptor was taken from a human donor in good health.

The nucleotide sequence is given as TGTGCCAGCAGCTTGTTTGTTGCGCGGAAGGGCTACACCTTC. Its product reads: CASSLFVARKGYTF. Recombination connected TRBV5-4 to TRBJ1-2; there is no confident call for the D gene. From cysteine to phenylalanine, the CDR3 is 14 amino acids long. Just CDR3 DNA is preserved here, 42 bases in frame from base 1. At the junction V is shortened by 1 base and J by 8 bases, with 15 bases in between. The CDR1 and CDR2 encoded by the germline V gene (reference sequence) are SGHNT and YYREEE.